A selection of T cell receptor beta chains follows, all from one sample in a study of T cell repertoires in cytomegalovirus infection. TCRdb used MiXCR to reprocess the reads, holding one entry per CDR3 protein. The table has roughly 500,000 distinct CDR3 sequences, roughly 12% seen once; the top ten hold roughly 10%. Sample: PBMCs. Receptors were obtained from a human donor in good health (CMV status not recorded). Some clones in this sample may be carry-over from other donors' samples. CDR3s include the opening cysteine and the closing phenylalanine or tryptophan. Each record gives: clone size, J gene, D gene, V gene, CDR3 DNA, CDR3 protein. The D gene is left open where the match is weak. Clone size is given as how often the clone was seen (once, few, many) or a class if it is expanded.

size: many
J: TRBJ1-3
D: NA
V: TRBV18
DNA: TGTGCCAGCTCACCGAGAGGACCTCTTGGAAACACCATATATTTT
CDR3: CASSPRGPLGNTIYF

size: many
J: TRBJ2-1
D: NA
V: TRBV20-1
DNA: TGCAGTGCTAGAGCGCCGCAGGGTTCTGAGCAGTTCTTC
CDR3: CSARAPQGSEQFF

size: many
J: TRBJ2-1
D: NA
V: TRBV7-2
DNA: TGTGCCAGCTCCCTGAAACGAAACAATGAGCAGTTCTTC
CDR3: CASSLKRNNEQFF

size: few
J: TRBJ1-1
D: TRBD1
V: TRBV10-3
DNA: TGTGCCATCAAATCGAAGATAACGGGACAGGGGAACACTGAAGCTTTCTTT
CDR3: CAIKSKITGQGNTEAFF

size: many
J: TRBJ2-1
D: NA
V: TRBV7-3
DNA: TGTGCCAGCAGCCCTTCCGGGGGTGAGCAGTTCTTC
CDR3: CASSPSGGEQFF

size: many
J: TRBJ2-1
D: NA
V: TRBV6-6
DNA: TGTGCCAGCAGTCCCGGGCGGGACATTCTCTCCTACAATGAGCAGTTCTTC
CDR3: CASSPGRDILSYNEQFF

size: few
J: TRBJ2-7
D: NA
V: TRBV29-1
DNA: TGCAGCGTTGAAACGCGGGGCTACGAGCAGTACTTC
CDR3: CSVETRGYEQYF

size: many
J: TRBJ2-4
D: TRBD1
V: TRBV7-3
DNA: TGTGCCAGCAGCCCGCAGGGGGCTGGAAACATTCAGTACTTC
CDR3: CASSPQGAGNIQYF

size: many
J: TRBJ2-7
D: TRBD2
V: TRBV20-1
DNA: TGCAGTGCTAGACCGAGCGGGGGGATGTACGAGCAGTACTTC
CDR3: CSARPSGGMYEQYF

size: many
J: TRBJ2-7
D: NA
V: TRBV28
DNA: TGTGCCAGCAGTTCCCCCCCTGGTAGACAGAGCTCCTACGAGCAGTACTTC
CDR3: CASSSPPGRQSSYEQYF

size: few
J: TRBJ2-5
D: NA
V: TRBV5-1
DNA: TGCGCCAGCAGCTTGAACCAAGACCTACAAGAGACCCAGTACTTC
CDR3: CASSLNQDLQETQYF